Sequencing of this TCR beta chain was carried out in a study of blood T cell repertoires in COVID-19. Clones were sequenced by immunoSEQ multiplex PCR, and TCRdb holds only the in-frame ones, with some missing. This table holds about 100,000 clones, less than 90% found once. Unmatched junction bases numbered 2, after V lost 2 bases and J lost 7 bases. Germline CDR1 reads LGHDT; CDR2 reads YNNKEL (reference sequence). There are 14 residues in the CDR3. The sample comprised peripheral blood. This TCR derives from a man aged 65-85 years with active or convalescent COVID-19. This chain joins TRBV3-1 (or the pseudogene TRBV3-2) and TRBJ1-6; 7 nucleotides align to TRBD1. Written as DNA, the CDR3 is TGTGCCAGCAGCCAAACGGGACAGAATTCACCCCTCCACTTT. This codes for CASSQTGQNSPLHF.